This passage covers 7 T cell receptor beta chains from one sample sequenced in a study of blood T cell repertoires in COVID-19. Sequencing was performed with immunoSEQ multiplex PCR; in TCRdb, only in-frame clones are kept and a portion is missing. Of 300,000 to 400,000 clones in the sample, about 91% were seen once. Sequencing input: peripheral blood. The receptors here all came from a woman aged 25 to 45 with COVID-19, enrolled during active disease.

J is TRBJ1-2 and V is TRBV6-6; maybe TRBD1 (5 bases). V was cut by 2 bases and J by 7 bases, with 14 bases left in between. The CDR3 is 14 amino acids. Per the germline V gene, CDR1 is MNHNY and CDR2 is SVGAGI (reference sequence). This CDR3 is CASSYPQDRGGYTF. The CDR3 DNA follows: TGTGCCAGCAGTTACCCGCAGGATAGGGGTGGCTACACCTTC.

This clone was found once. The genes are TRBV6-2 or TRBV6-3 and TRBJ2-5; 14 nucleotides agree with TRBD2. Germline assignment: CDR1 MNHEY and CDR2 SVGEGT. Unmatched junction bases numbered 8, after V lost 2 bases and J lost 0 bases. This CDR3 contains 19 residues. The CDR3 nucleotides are TGTGCCAGCAGTTACCCAGAGGGACTAGCGGGAGCGTACCAAGAGACCCAGTACTTC. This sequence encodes CASSYPEGLAGAYQETQYF.

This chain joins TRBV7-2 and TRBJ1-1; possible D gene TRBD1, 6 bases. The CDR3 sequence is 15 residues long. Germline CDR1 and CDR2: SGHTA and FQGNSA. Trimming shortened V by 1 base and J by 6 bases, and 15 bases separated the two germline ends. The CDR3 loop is CASSLDLGAWAEAFF. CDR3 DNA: TGTGCCAGCAGCTTAGATCTGGGGGCTTGGGCTGAAGCTTTCTTT.

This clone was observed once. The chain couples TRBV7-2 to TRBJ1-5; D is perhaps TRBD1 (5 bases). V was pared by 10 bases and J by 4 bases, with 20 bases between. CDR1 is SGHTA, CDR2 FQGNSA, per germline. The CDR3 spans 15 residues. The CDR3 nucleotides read TGTGCCACCGGCTCTGGGGCTCTCCGAAATCAGCCCCAGCATTTT. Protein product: CATGSGALRNQPQHF.

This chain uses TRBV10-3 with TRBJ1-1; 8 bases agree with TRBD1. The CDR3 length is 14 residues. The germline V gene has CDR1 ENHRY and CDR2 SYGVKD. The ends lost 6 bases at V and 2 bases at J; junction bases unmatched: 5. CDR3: CAIRNRGANTEAFF. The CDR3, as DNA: TGTGCCATCAGGAACAGGGGGGCCAACACTGAAGCTTTCTTT.

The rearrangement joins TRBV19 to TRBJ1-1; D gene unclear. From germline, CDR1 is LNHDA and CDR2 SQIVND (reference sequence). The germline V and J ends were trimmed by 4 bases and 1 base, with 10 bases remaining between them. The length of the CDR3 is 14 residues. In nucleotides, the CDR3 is TGTGCCAGTAGTACTGCCAGATCGAACACTGAAGCTTTCTTT. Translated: CASSTARSNTEAFF. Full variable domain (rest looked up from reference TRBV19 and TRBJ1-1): DGGITQSPKYLFRKEGQNVTLSCEQNLNHDAMYWYRQDPGQGLRLIYYSQIVNDFQKGDIAEGYSVSREKKESFPLTVTSAQKNPTAFYLCASSTARSNTEAFFGQGTRLTVV.

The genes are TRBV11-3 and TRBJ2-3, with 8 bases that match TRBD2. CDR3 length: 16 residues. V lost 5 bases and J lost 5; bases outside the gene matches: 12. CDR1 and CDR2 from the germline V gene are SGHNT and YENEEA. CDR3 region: CASSPGSGGSGDTQYF. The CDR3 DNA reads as TGTGCCAGCAGCCCGGGGAGCGGGGGTTCGGGAGATACGCAGTATTTT.